These 13 T cell receptor beta chains were all obtained from the same sample, sequenced in a study of T cell responses to AZD1222 COVID-19 vaccine. Libraries were prepared by immunoSEQ multiplex PCR; TCRdb keeps only in-frame clonotypes and omits some of them. The table shows roughly 140,000 clones, with more than 85% occurring only once. The source was peripheral blood, collected on day 0 of AZD1222 vaccination. Receptors were obtained from an adult in good health.

The chain links TRBV28 to TRBJ2-3, with unresolved D. The CDR3 has 13 amino acids. Germline assignment: CDR1 MDHEN and CDR2 SYDVKM. The V gene lost 2 bases and the J gene lost 14 bases, with 17 bases spanning the gap. This chain's CDR3 is CASSLLPGPKTYF. The CDR3 nucleotides read TGTGCCAGCAGTTTACTGCCGGGCCCGAAGACGTATTTT.

The CDR3 protein is CASSPRTDPGEQYF. CDR3 coding DNA: TGTGCCAGCAGCCCTCGGACCGACCCGGGCGAGCAGTACTTC. This chain connects TRBV3-1 (or the pseudogene TRBV3-2) to TRBJ2-7; D gene uncertain. V lost 4 bases, J lost 6 bases, and 16 bases lay in between. Germline assignment: CDR1 LGHDT and CDR2 YNNKEL (reference sequence). This CDR3 has 14 residues.

This clone has more than one count but fewer than ten. The gene calls are TRBV2 and TRBJ2-2; 7 bases fit TRBD2. In germline, CDR1 is SNHLY, CDR2 FYNNEI. This CDR3 is 14 amino acids long. J lost 7 bases, V lost 4 bases, and 6 bases had no gene match. CDR3: CASSGGGSIGELFF. In nucleotides, the CDR3 is TGTGCCAGCAGTGGAGGCGGGAGCATCGGGGAGCTGTTTTTT.

This sequence joins TRBV5-4 and TRBJ1-2; D unclear. Germline CDR1 SGHNT, CDR2 YYREEE (reference sequence). V was trimmed by 4 bases and J by 2 bases, leaving 15 bases between them. The CDR3 extends over 15 amino acids. In DNA form, the CDR3 reads TGTGCCAGCAGCCTTACGACCCCTGCAAACTATGGCTACACCTTC. This gives the protein CASSLTTPANYGYTF.

The chain joins TRBV5-1 to TRBJ2-7; the D is unclear. Germline V gives CDR1 SGHRS, CDR2 YFSETQ. V was cut by 0 bases and J by 3 bases, with 13 bases left in between. The CDR3 is 15 residues long. The CDR3, as DNA: TGCGCCAGCAGCTTGGTAGGCAGAACTAACTACGAGCAGTACTTC. Translated: CASSLVGRTNYEQYF.

The genes are TRBV9 and TRBJ2-2; D is unresolved. Germline lookup yields CDR1 SGDLS and CDR2 YYNGEE. The CDR3 runs to 15 residues. The V end lost 3 bases, the J end lost 1 base, and 10 bases lay between the germline ends. CDR3 sequence: CASSDDSGNTGELFF. The CDR3 DNA is TGTGCCAGCAGCGATGATTCAGGGAACACCGGGGAGCTGTTTTTT.

The chain employs TRBV2 and TRBJ1-5; D possibly corresponds to TRBD1 (5 bases). The CDR3 extends over 14 amino acids. Looked up from germline, CDR1 is SNHLY and CDR2 is FYNNEI. V was shortened by 6 bases and J by 6 bases, with 15 bases between the two germline ends. The CDR3 coding sequence is TGTGCCAGCAGATCCGGGACCTTATTTCAGCCCCAGCATTTT. Its protein product is CASRSGTLFQPQHF.

Regarding this clone: Other DNA sequences in this specimen translate into the identical CDR3. The rearrangement uses TRBV11-2 and TRBJ2-1; no firm D call. There are 13 residues in the CDR3. Trimming pared 1 base from V and 4 bases from J, leaving 5 bases between. Germline V lookup: CDR1 SGHAT, CDR2 FQNNGV. CDR3 loop: CASSLASYNEQFF. The CDR3 nucleotides are TGTGCCAGCAGCTTAGCCAGTTACAATGAGCAGTTCTTC.

The V gene is TRBV19, the J gene TRBJ2-7; 7 nucleotides match TRBD2. The germline CDR1 and CDR2 sequences are LNHDA and SQIVND (reference sequence). The CDR3 sequence is 13 residues long. This chain's CDR3 is CPIKGREVYEQYF. As DNA, the CDR3 is TGTCCCATAAAGGGGAGGGAGGTCTACGAGCAGTACTTC.

The chain is built from TRBV5-4 and TRBJ2-3, with 13 bases identical to TRBD2. CDR1 SGHNT and CDR2 YYREEE come from the germline V gene (reference sequence). V was pared by 1 base and J by 2 bases, with 4 bases of the junction left unmatched. The CDR3 runs 17 residues. The CDR3 bases are TGTGCCAGCAGCTTGAGACTAGCGGGAGGCCACACAGATACGCAGTATTTT. It translates to CASSLRLAGGHTDTQYF. Full variable domain (outside the CDR3, taken from reference TRBV5-4 and TRBJ2-3): ETGVTQSPTHLIKTRGQQVTLRCSSQSGHNTVSWYQQALGQGPQFIFQYYREEENGRGNFPPRFSGLQFPNYSSELNVNALELDDSALYLCASSLRLAGGHTDTQYFGPGTRLTVL.

This clone showed up just once. V and J are TRBV7-2 and TRBJ2-3; 7 nucleotides align to TRBD1. This CDR3 spans 16 amino acids. Germline V CDR1 and CDR2: SGHTA, FQGNSA. Germline trimming cut 4 bases from V and 3 bases from J; bases unmatched to any gene: 10. The CDR3 bases are TGTGCCAGCAGCTCACGAGGACCAGGGGGAACAGATACGCAGTATTTT. It translates to CASSSRGPGGTDTQYF.

The chain employs TRBV18 and TRBJ1-1; D is unclear. Looked up from germline, CDR1 is KGHSH and CDR2 is LQKENI. CDR3 length: 16 residues. With 4 bases removed from V and 1 base from J, the gap between germline ends came to 16 bases. CDR3 sequence (DNA): TGTGCCAGCTCACGGAACAGCGAACTTCCGAACACTGAAGCTTTCTTT. This sequence encodes CASSRNSELPNTEAFF.

The chain joins TRBV3-1 (or the pseudogene TRBV3-2) to TRBJ1-1, with 8 positions matching TRBD1. J was trimmed by 2 bases and V by 1 base; bases with no gene match: 3. This CDR3 contains 15 residues. Germline-derived CDR1 and CDR2 are LGHDT and YNNKEL (reference sequence). The CDR3: CASSQAGTGNTEAFF. In DNA, the CDR3 is TGTGCCAGCAGCCAAGCCGGGACAGGTAACACTGAAGCTTTCTTT.